This T cell receptor beta chain was found in a study of control samples from healthy donors and cancer patients (dated by TCRdb to 2020 to 2021). Based on the germline V gene, the CDR1 and CDR2 sequences are SGHVS and FQNEAQ. Between the V and J ends, shortened by 2 bases and 5 bases respectively, the junction contains 9 bases. The CDR3 has 13 amino acids, counting the end cysteine and phenylalanine. The kept DNA is CDR3 alone, 39 bases in frame from the first base. For this clone: What antigen it recognizes has not been identified. No base quality values were provided; no much bigger clone lies one nucleotide off.

The library was obtained by the immunoSEQ multiplex PCR assay. TCRdb's version of the immuneACCESS table is confined to in-frame rearrangements and falls short of the full clone set. An unresolved V gene accounts for under half of the shortfall where checked; the remainder is of unknown origin. This sample holds some 120,000 clones; over 75% were observed only once. 7% to 10% of the sample is held by the ten biggest clonotypes. The sequencing input was blood. This TCR derives from a man in his forties in good health. The receptor chain draws on TRBV7-8 and TRBJ2-5; the D segment cannot be called with confidence. CDR3 loop: CASSLSLLETQYF. DNA sequence: TGTGCCAGCAGCTTATCCCTGCTTGAGACCCAGTACTTC.